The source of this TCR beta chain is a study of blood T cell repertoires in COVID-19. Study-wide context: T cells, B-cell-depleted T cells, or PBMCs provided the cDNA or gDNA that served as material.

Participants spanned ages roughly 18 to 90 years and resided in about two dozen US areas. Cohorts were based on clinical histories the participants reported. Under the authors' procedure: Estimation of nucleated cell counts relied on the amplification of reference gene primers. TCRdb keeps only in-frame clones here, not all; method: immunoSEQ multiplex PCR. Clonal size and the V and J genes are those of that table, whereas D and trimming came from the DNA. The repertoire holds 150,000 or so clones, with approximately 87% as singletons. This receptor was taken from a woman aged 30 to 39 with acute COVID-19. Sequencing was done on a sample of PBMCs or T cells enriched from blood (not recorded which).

The CDR3 reads CASSQAGVPRNEQFF. The CDR3 nucleotides are TGCGCCAGCAGCCAAGCGGGAGTCCCCCGCAATGAGCAGTTCTTC. The V and J genes are TRBV4-1 and TRBJ2-1; perhaps TRBD2 as D (6 bases). The V end was cut by 1 base, the J end by 6 bases, with 13 bases between. This CDR3 region has 15 residues. Germline assignment: CDR1 MGHRA and CDR2 YSYEKL.